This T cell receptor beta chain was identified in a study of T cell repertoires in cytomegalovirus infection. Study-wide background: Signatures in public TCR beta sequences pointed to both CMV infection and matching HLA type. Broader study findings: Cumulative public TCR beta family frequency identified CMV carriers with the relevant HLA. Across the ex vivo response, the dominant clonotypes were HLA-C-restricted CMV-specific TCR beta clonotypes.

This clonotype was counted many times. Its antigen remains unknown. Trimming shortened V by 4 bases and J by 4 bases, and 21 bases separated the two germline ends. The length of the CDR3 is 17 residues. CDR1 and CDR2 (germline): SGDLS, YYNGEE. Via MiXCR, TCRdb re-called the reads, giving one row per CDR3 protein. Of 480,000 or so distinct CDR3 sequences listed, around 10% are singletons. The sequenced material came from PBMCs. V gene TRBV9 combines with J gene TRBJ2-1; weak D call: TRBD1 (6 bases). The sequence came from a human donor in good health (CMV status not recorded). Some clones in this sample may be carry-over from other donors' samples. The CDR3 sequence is CASSPLGGSVPYNEQFF. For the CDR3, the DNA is TGTGCCAGCAGCCCTTTAGGGGGTTCGGTACCATACAATGAGCAGTTCTTC.